These 7 T cell receptor beta chains share one sample of origin, sequenced in a study of blood T cell repertoires in COVID-19 (dated by TCRdb to about 2020). Preparation of the library involved the immunoSEQ multiplex PCR assay. Imported from immuneACCESS, the table was reduced by TCRdb to in-frame sequences with V and J called. These copies leave out some clones; in studies compared against another copy, an unresolved V gene accounts for under half, and the cause of the remainder is not known. The sample records about 220,000 clones, roughly 81% of which are singletons. Of the sample, over 2.5% falls within the top ten clones. Sequenced material: peripheral blood. The receptors were sampled from a man in his forties or fifties who had recovered from COVID-19.

This clone has a single count. The gene calls are TRBV10-2 and TRBJ1-5, with D perhaps matching TRBD1 (5 bases). Trimming pared 6 bases from V and 7 bases from J, leaving 16 bases between. The CDR3 runs to 14 residues. Germline V gene sequence: CDR1 WSHSY, CDR2 SAAADI. CDR3 region: CASRPSGWRQPQHF. CDR3 bases: TGCGCCAGCAGACCTTCAGGGTGGCGGCAGCCCCAGCATTTT.

The chain is built from TRBV30 and TRBJ1-2; TRBD1 matches at 7 bases. This CDR3 region has 15 residues. The V gene end was trimmed by 5 bases and the J gene end by 1 base; junction bases not matched to a gene: 10. The V gene's germline CDR1 is GTSNPN and CDR2 SVGIG (reference sequence). This CDR3 is CAWARQGILNYGYTF. The CDR3 nucleotides read TGTGCCTGGGCCCGACAGGGAATCCTTAACTATGGCTACACCTTC.

The gene calls are TRBV5-6 and TRBJ1-6; TRBD1 is a possible D gene (6 bases). The CDR3 totals 16 residues. Trimming took off 4 bases at V and 6 bases at J, with 17 bases between the two ends. Germline-derived CDR1 and CDR2 are SGHDT and YYEEEE. CDR3 sequence (DNA): TGTGCCAGCAGCCAACAGGGACGGCCTCTTAATTCACCCCTCCACTTT. Translated: CASSQQGRPLNSPLHF.

The chain carries TRBV28 and TRBJ2-1; 8 bases map to TRBD2. V lost 2 bases and J lost 7; bases outside the gene matches: 7. The germline CDR1 and CDR2 sequences are MDHEN and SYDVKM. This CDR3 spans 15 amino acids. CDR3 DNA: TGTGCCAGCAGTTTAATGGCGGGAGGTAAAAATGAGCAGTTCTTC. This translates into CASSLMAGGKNEQFF.

The chain couples TRBV19 to TRBJ1-2; D uncertain. Germline CDR1 and CDR2: LNHDA and SQIVND (reference sequence). The CDR3 runs 12 residues. V lost 6 bases, J lost 7 bases, and 12 bases lay in between. The CDR3 nucleotides are TGTGCCAGTAGCCCTAGAGGGTCTGGCTACACCTTC. This sequence encodes CASSPRGSGYTF. Using reference TRBV19 and TRBJ1-2 for the parts outside the CDR3, the full variable domain is DGGITQSPKYLFRKEGQNVTLSCEQNLNHDAMYWYRQDPGQGLRLIYYSQIVNDFQKGDIAEGYSVSREKKESFPLTVTSAQKNPTAFYLCASSPRGSGYTFGSGTRLTVV.

The chain links TRBV29-1 to TRBJ2-7; 9 bases line up with TRBD1. V dropped 6 bases and J dropped 6; count of bases not matched to a gene: 6. The CDR3 extends over 12 amino acids. From germline, CDR1 is SQVTM and CDR2 ANQGSEA. The CDR3 sequence: CSVSGTGFEQYF. The CDR3 DNA reads TGCAGCGTCTCCGGGACAGGGTTCGAGCAGTACTTC.

The chain joins TRBV18 to TRBJ1-3, with no clear D. Germline lookup yields CDR1 KGHSH and CDR2 LQKENI. Trimming left V 3 bases short and J 0 bases short, with 3 bases between. CDR3 size: 13 residues. CDR3 DNA sequence: TGTGCCAGCTCACCCCGCTCTGGAAACACCATATATTTT. It encodes CASSPRSGNTIYF.